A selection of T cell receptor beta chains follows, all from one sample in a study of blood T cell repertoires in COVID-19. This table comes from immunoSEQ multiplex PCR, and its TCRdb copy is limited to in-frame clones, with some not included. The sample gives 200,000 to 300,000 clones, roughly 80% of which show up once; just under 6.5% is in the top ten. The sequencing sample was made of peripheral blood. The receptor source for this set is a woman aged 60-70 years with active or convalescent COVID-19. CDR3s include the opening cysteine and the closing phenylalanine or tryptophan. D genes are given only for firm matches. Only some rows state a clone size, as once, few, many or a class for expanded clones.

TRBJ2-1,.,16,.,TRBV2,CASSEALLGHYDEQFF,TGTGCCAGCAGTGAAGCGCTGTTGGGTCACTACGATGAGCAGTTCTTC
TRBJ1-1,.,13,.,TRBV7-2,CASSLGGGTEAFF,TGTGCCAGCAGCTTAGGGGGGGGCACTGAAGCTTTCTTT
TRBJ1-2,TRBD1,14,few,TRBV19,CASSIDGQGGGYTF,TGTGCCAGTAGTATAGATGGACAGGGTGGAGGCTACACCTTC
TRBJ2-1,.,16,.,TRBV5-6,CASSPELQSSYNEQFF,TGTGCCAGCAGCCCGGAACTACAAAGCTCCTACAATGAGCAGTTCTTC
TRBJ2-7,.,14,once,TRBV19,CASSMVGSFYEQYF,TGTGCCAGTAGTATGGTTGGGAGTTTTTACGAGCAGTACTTC
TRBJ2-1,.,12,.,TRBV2,CASSGGYNEQFF,TGTGCCAGCAGCGGCGGCTACAATGAGCAGTTCTTC
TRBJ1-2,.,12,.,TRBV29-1,CSVEDRGYGYTF,TGCAGCGTTGAAGATCGGGGGTATGGCTACACCTTC
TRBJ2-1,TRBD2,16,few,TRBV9,CASSVAGTSGINEQFF,TGTGCCAGCAGCGTAGCAGGGACTAGCGGGATCAATGAGCAGTTCTTC
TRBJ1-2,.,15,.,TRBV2,CASSERGQSNYGYTF,TGTGCCAGCAGTGAAAGGGGCCAGTCTAACTATGGCTACACCTTC
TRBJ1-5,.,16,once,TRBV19,CASSMPGQGPNQPQHF,TGTGCCAGTAGTATGCCGGGCCAGGGGCCCAATCAGCCCCAGCATTTT
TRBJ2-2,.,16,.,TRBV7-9,CASRTLTREDTGELFF,TGTGCCAGCAGAACATTAACCAGGGAGGACACCGGGGAGCTGTTTTTT
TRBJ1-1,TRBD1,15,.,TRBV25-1,CASSGGQGMNTEAFF,TGTGCCAGCAGTGGGGGACAGGGCATGAACACTGAAGCTTTCTTT
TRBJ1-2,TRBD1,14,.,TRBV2,CATTDRGANYGYTF,TGTGCCACCACGGACAGGGGGGCTAACTATGGCTACACCTTC
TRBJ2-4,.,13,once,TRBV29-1,CSVVQIAKNIQYF,TGCAGCGTTGTCCAGATAGCCAAAAACATTCAGTACTTC
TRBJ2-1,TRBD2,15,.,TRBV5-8,CASSLYTSGSDEQFF,TGTGCCAGCAGCTTGTACACTAGCGGGAGCGATGAGCAGTTCTTC
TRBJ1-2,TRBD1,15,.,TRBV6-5,CASSSPGQGATGYTF,TGTGCCAGCAGCTCCCCGGGACAGGGGGCGACAGGCTACACCTTC
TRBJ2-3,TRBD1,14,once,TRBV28,CASQGTGGPDTQYF,TGTGCCAGCCAGGGGACAGGGGGCCCAGATACGCAGTATTTT
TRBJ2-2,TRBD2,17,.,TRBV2,CASSHPLGRGITGELFF,TGTGCCAGCAGCCATCCCCTGGGGCGGGGGATTACCGGGGAGCTGTTTTTT
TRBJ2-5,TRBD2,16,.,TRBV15,CATSRGSGRAAETQYF,TGTGCCACCAGCAGAGGCAGCGGGAGGGCGGCGGAGACCCAGTACTTC
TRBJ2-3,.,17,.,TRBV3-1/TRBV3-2,CASSPPTWGLSTDTQYF,TGTGCCAGCAGCCCGCCGACGTGGGGGCTGAGCACAGATACGCAGTATTTT
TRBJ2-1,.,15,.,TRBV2,CASSEASRLYNEQFF,TGTGCCAGCAGTGAGGCTAGCAGGTTATACAATGAGCAGTTCTTC
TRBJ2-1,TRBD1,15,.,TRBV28,CASSTRTGKTRGEFF,TGTGCCAGCAGTACTAGGACAGGAAAAACAAGAGGGGAGTTCTTC
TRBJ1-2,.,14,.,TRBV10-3,CAISEGALDYGYTF,TGTGCCATCAGTGAGGGGGCGCTGGACTATGGCTACACCTTC
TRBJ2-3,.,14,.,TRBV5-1,CASSLDSSTDTQYF,TGCGCCAGCAGCTTGGATAGTAGCACAGATACGCAGTATTTT
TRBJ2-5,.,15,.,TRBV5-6,CASSLGGAQQETQYF,TGTGCCAGCAGCTTGGGGGGCGCCCAACAAGAGACCCAGTACTTC
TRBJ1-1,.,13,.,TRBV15,CATSTRINTEAFF,TGTGCCACCAGCACTAGGATTAACACTGAAGCTTTCTTT
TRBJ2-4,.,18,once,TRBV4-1,CASSQVGGRLLAKNIQYF,TGCGCCAGCAGCCAAGTAGGAGGACGGTTATTAGCCAAAAACATTCAGTACTTC
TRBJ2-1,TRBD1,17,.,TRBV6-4,CASSDSFPGQGYNEQFF,TGTGCCAGCAGTGACTCTTTCCCAGGACAGGGCTACAATGAGCAGTTCTTC
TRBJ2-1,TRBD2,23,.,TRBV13,CASSLGFVLAGVGQGPGYNEQFF,TGTGCCAGCAGCTTAGGGTTTGTTTTAGCGGGAGTGGGGCAGGGCCCAGGCTACAATGAGCAGTTCTTC
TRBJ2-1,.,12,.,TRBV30,CAWSVDRNEQFF,TGTGCCTGGAGTGTTGATCGGAATGAGCAGTTCTTC
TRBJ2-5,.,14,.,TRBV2,CASSWIGTGETQYF,TGTGCCAGCAGTTGGATTGGAACAGGGGAGACCCAGTACTTC
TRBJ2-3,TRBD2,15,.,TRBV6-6,CASETSGASTDTQYF,TGTGCCAGCGAAACTAGCGGTGCTAGCACAGATACGCAGTATTTT
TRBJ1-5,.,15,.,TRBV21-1,CASSKGPSGNQPQHF,TGTGCCAGCAGCAAAGGGCCCTCAGGGAATCAGCCCCAGCATTTT
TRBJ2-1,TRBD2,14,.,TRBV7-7,CASSLGAGADEQFF,TGTGCTAGCAGCTTAGGAGCGGGAGCGGATGAGCAGTTCTTC
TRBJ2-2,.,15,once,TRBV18,CASSPGTENTGELFF,TGTGCCAGCTCACCAGGGACTGAAAACACCGGGGAGCTGTTTTTT
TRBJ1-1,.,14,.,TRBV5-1,CASAPTGFRTEAFF,TGCGCCAGCGCCCCTACAGGGTTTAGGACTGAAGCTTTCTTT
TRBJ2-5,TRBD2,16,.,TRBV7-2,CASSLDSGGAWETQYF,TGTGCCAGCAGCTTAGATAGCGGGGGGGCCTGGGAGACCCAGTACTTC
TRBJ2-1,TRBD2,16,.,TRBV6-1,CASSDPTSGDYNEQFF,TGTGCCAGCAGTGACCCTACTAGCGGGGACTACAATGAGCAGTTCTTC
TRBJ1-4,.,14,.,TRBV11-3,CASSLDRGNEKLFF,TGTGCCAGCAGCTTAGACAGGGGTAATGAAAAACTGTTTTTT
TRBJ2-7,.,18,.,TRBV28,CASISPRRDGRTEYEQYF,TGTGCCAGCATATCTCCGAGGCGAGACGGCAGGACAGAGTACGAGCAGTACTTC
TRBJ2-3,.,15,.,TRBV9,CASSVVGAGTDTQYF,TGTGCCAGCAGCGTAGTAGGCGCGGGGACAGATACGCAGTATTTT
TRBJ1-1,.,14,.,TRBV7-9,CASSFKGGVTEAFF,TGTGCCAGCAGCTTCAAGGGGGGGGTAACTGAAGCTTTCTTT
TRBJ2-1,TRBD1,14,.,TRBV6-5,CASSYISGTGEQFF,TGTGCCAGCAGTTACATATCCGGGACAGGAGAGCAGTTCTTC
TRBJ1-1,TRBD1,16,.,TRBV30,CAWSLTRQGVNTEAFF,TGTGCCTGGAGCTTAACCCGACAGGGGGTGAACACTGAAGCTTTCTTT
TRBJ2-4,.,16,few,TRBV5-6,CASSSGWMGAKNIQYF,TGTGCCAGCAGCTCGGGGTGGATGGGAGCCAAAAACATTCAGTACTTC
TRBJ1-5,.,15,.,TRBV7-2,CASSPQGSGHQPQHF,TGTGCCAGCAGCCCTCAGGGATCTGGGCATCAGCCCCAGCATTTT
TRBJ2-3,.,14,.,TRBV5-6,CASSFGESPDTQYF,TGTGCCAGCAGCTTCGGAGAATCCCCAGATACGCAGTATTTT
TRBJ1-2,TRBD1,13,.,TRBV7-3,CASSLQGANGYTF,TGTGCCAGCAGCTTACAGGGGGCAAATGGCTACACCTTC